This TCR beta chain emerged from a study of blood T cells in healthy people across ages. Samples each yielded at least 6 micrograms of total RNA. In regard to this clonotype: At one end, the junction sequence differs from germline, possibly due to a read error.

The CDR3 is 15 amino acids. Germline V gives CDR1 SGHVS, CDR2 FQNEAQ. The second PCR ran roughly 7 to 12 cycles with a sample-barcoded 5' primer and J-beta primers. Via MiXCR, TCRdb re-called the 5' RACE reads, giving one row per CDR3 protein. Here the sample spans some 640,000 distinct CDR3 sequences, around 48% being singletons. Sequencing used blood. The chain uses TRBV7-8 and TRBJ2-5, with 8 positions matching TRBD2. The TCR comes from a woman aged 55 to 70 in good health. The CDR3, as DNA: TGTGCCGGCAGCGTCCCGCGAGCGGGAGTAGAGACCCAGTACTTC. Translation gives CAGSVPRAGVETQYF.